The present TCR beta chain was sequenced within a study of blood T cells in healthy people across ages. Next came a second PCR, run for 7 to 11 cycles, which used a sample-barcoded 5' primer along with a J-beta primer mix. MiXCR, applied by TCRdb to the 5' RACE reads, yields one record per CDR3 protein. This table has some 1.4 million distinct CDR3 sequences, roughly 45% appearing once. Those donating, healthy Caucasian individuals from Russia, were aged about 6 to 95. Donors gave around 9.8 milliliters of peripheral blood apiece. Study results and caveats: Across the age range, TCR beta diversity per million T cells fell in a roughly linear way.

V dropped 1 base and J dropped 1 base, with 11 bases sitting between them. The CDR3 has 15 amino acids. From germline, CDR1 is SGDLS and CDR2 YYNGEE. On this clonotype itself: Antigen specificity is unknown.

This clonotype was obtained from a woman between 18 and 29 years old in good health. The chain links TRBV9 to TRBJ1-1, with D possibly matching TRBD1 (5 bases). Sequences were obtained from blood. CDR3: CASSVSPGWNTEAFF. CDR3 in DNA: TGTGCCAGCAGCGTATCGCCAGGGTGGAACACTGAAGCTTTCTTT.